This entry concerns a single TCR beta chain. What it binds is unknown. This sample stems from a study of cytomegalovirus exposure and HLA in healthy donors. Clones were read by immunoSEQ multiplex PCR, and TCRdb kept only the in-frame ones, dropping some. The data show about 150,000 clones, roughly 87% seen once. Broader study findings: First-cohort TCR clusters were later found to tend to co-occur in the approximately 120 validation repertoires.

The junction had 5 bases not matched to a gene; V was cut back by 1 base and J by 8 bases. Germline CDR1 reads SGHTA; CDR2 reads FQGNSA. The CDR3 is 15 residues long. Material for sequencing was PBMCs. The chain links TRBV7-2 to TRBJ2-1, with 10 bases matching TRBD2. The TCR sequence derives from a woman aged 18-35 years in good health and CMV-seropositive. In nucleotides, the CDR3 is TGTGCCAGCAGCTTAGTTGGAGGACTAGCGGATGAGCAGTTCTTC. Amino acid sequence: CASSLVGGLADEQFF.